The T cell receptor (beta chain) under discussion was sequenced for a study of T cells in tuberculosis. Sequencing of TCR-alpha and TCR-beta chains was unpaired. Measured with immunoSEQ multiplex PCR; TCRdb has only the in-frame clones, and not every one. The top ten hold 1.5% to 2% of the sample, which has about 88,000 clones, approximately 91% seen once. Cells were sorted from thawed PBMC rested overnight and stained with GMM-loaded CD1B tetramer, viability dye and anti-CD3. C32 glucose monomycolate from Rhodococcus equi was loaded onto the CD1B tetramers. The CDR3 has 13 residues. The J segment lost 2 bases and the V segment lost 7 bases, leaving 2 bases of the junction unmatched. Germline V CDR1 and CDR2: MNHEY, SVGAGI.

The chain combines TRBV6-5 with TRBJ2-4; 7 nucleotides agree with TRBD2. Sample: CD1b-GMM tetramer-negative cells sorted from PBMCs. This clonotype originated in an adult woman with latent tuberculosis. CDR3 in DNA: TGTGCCAGCACGGGGGGTCCCAAAAACATTCAGTACTTC. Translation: CASTGGPKNIQYF.